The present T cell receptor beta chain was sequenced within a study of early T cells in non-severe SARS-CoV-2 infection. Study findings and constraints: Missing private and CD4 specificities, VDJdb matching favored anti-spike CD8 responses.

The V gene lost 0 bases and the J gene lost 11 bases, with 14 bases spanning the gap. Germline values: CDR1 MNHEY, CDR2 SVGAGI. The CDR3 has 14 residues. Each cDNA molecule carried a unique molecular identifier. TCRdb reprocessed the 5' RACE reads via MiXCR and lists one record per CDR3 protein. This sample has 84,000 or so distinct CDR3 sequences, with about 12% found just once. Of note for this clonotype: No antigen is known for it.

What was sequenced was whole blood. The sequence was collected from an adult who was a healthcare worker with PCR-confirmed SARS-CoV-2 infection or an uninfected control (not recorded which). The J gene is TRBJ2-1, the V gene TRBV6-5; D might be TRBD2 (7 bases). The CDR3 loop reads CASSYSGGPRQQFF. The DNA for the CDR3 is TGTGCCAGCAGTTACTCGGGGGGGCCCAGGCAGCAGTTCTTC.